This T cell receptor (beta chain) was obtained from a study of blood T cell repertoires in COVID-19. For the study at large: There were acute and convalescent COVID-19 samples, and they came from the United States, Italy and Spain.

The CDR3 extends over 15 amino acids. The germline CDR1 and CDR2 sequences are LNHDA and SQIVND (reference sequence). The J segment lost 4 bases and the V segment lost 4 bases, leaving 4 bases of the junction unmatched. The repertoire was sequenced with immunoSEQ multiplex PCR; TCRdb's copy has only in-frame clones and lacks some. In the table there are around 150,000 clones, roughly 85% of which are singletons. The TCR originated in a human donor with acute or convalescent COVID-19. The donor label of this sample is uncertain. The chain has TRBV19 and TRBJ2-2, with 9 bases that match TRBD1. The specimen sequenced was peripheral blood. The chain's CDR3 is CASSTGQGPTGELFF. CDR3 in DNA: TGTGCCAGTAGTACGGGACAGGGTCCCACCGGGGAGCTGTTTTTT.